A selection of T cell receptor beta chains follows, all from one sample in a study of tumour-infiltrating T cells in Burkitt lymphoma. The protocol was immunoSEQ multiplex PCR, while the TCRdb copy is restricted to in-frame clones and leaves out a portion. There are about 2,200 clones in the sample; roughly 80% occur only once, and 7.1% lies in the top ten. Sequenced material: tumor tissue. These receptors were taken from a human donor with diffuse large B-cell lymphoma. Both conserved end residues are part of each CDR3. A D gene is named only where the DNA matches it firmly. The listing skips clone size in some rows; elsewhere it reads once, few, many or a size class.

size	J	V	D	CDR3	DNA
NA	TRBJ1-1	TRBV21-1	NA	CASSKVPTGPNTEAFF	TGTGCCAGCAGCAAAGTCCCGACAGGGCCAAACACTGAAGCTTTCTTT
NA	TRBJ1-2	TRBV6-5	NA	CASSYSRQQVGYTF	TGTGCCAGCAGTTACTCGAGACAGCAGGTCGGCTACACCTTC
NA	TRBJ1-1	TRBV7-2	NA	CASSLDRLNTEAFF	TGTGCCAGCAGCTTAGACAGGTTGAACACTGAAGCTTTCTTT
NA	TRBJ1-2	TRBV4-3	TRBD1	CASSQEGELWTGAYGYTF	TGCGCCAGCAGCCAAGAAGGAGAGCTCTGGACAGGGGCATATGGCTACACCTTC
NA	TRBJ1-1	TRBV6-1	NA	CASSATGGWNTEAFF	TGTGCCAGCAGTGCCACTGGGGGTTGGAACACTGAAGCTTTCTTT
NA	TRBJ2-6	TRBV11-3	NA	CASSSKRALSGANVLTF	TGTGCCAGCAGCTCAAAGCGAGCGCTCTCTGGGGCCAACGTCCTGACTTTC
NA	TRBJ1-6	TRBV6-5	NA	CASSFGYRDADSPLHF	TGTGCCAGCAGTTTTGGGTACAGGGATGCGGATTCACCCCTCCACTTT
NA	TRBJ1-2	TRBV6-5	TRBD1	CASRLGTAYGYTF	TGTGCCAGCAGGCTCGGGACAGCCTATGGCTACACCTTC
NA	TRBJ2-6	TRBV11-1	NA	CASSLTGANVLTF	TGTGCCAGCAGCTTAACCGGGGCCAACGTCCTGACTTTC
few	TRBJ1-1	TRBV7-2	NA	CASSLGGTANTEAFF	TGTGCCAGCAGCTTAGGGGGGACGGCGAACACTGAAGCTTTCTTT
few	TRBJ1-6	TRBV28	TRBD1	CASLPTGVGSPLHF	TGTGCCAGCCTACCTACAGGGGTAGGGTCACCCCTCCACTTT
NA	TRBJ1-2	TRBV5-1	NA	CASSLGSQAYGYTF	TGCGCCAGCAGCTTGGGGTCCCAAGCCTATGGCTACACCTTC
once	TRBJ2-7	TRBV10-3	NA	CAIGTGTLGTYEQYF	TGTGCCATCGGAACCGGGACCCTGGGGACCTACGAGCAGTACTTC
NA	TRBJ1-1	TRBV5-1	NA	CASSLGGRGGTEAFF	TGCGCCAGCAGCTTGGGCGGTAGGGGAGGCACTGAAGCTTTCTTT
NA	TRBJ2-5	TRBV5-4	NA	CASSFGLQETQYF	TGTGCCAGCAGCTTCGGGCTCCAAGAGACCCAGTACTTC
few	TRBJ2-5	TRBV6-6	NA	CASSSRTQYF	TGTGCCAGCAGTTCCCGGACCCAGTACTTC
NA	TRBJ1-3	TRBV9	NA	CASSDGSGNTIYF	TGTGCCAGCAGCGACGGGAGTGGAAACACCATATATTTT
NA	TRBJ2-1	TRBV5-8	NA	CASSLGWGRDEQFF	TGTGCCAGCAGCTTGGGTTGGGGTCGCGATGAGCAGTTCTTC
NA	TRBJ2-2	TRBV7-6	NA	CASSLDFGVASTGELFF	TGTGCCAGCAGCTTAGACTTCGGGGTGGCGAGCACCGGGGAGCTGTTTTTT
NA	TRBJ2-5	TRBV18	NA	CASSPRAYHQETQYF	TGTGCCAGCTCACCTCGGGCTTACCACCAAGAGACCCAGTACTTC
NA	TRBJ2-7	TRBV7-2	NA	CASSPREEQYF	TGTGCCAGCAGCCCCCGCGAAGAGCAGTACTTC
NA	TRBJ1-1	TRBV6-1	NA	CASPRKLNTEAFF	TGTGCCAGCCCACGGAAATTGAACACTGAAGCTTTCTTT
NA	TRBJ1-1	TRBV29-1	NA	CSVEWGRATEAFF	TGCAGCGTTGAATGGGGCAGGGCCACTGAAGCTTTCTTT
NA	TRBJ1-5	TRBV30	NA	CAWSRADFNQPQHF	TGTGCCTGGAGTAGGGCGGACTTCAATCAGCCCCAGCATTTT
few	TRBJ1-4	TRBV5-6	NA	CASSLKGRDEKLFF	TGTGCCAGCAGCTTGAAGGGTAGGGATGAAAAACTGTTTTTT
few	TRBJ2-5	TRBV25-1	TRBD1	CASSDSRGETQYF	TGTGCCAGCAGTGACTCCAGGGGGGAGACCCAGTACTTC
NA	TRBJ2-3	TRBV2	NA	CASTQDVTDTQYF	TGTGCCAGCACCCAGGACGTCACAGATACGCAGTATTTT
NA	TRBJ2-3	TRBV27	NA	CASTLRGQSTDTQYF	TGTGCCAGCACCCTTCGGGGGCAAAGCACAGATACGCAGTATTTT
NA	TRBJ1-5	TRBV18	NA	CASSPTDGQPQHF	TGTGCCAGCTCACCGACCGACGGGCAGCCCCAGCATTTT
NA	TRBJ2-7	TRBV6-1	NA	CASTPRGAGSYEQYF	TGTGCCAGCACCCCCAGAGGGGCTGGGTCCTACGAGCAGTACTTC
large	TRBJ1-1	TRBV5-1	NA	CASTLKGVGGNSEAFF	TGCGCCAGCACCTTGAAAGGAGTCGGGGGCAATTCTGAAGCTTTCTTT
NA	TRBJ1-3	TRBV7-8	NA	CASSLAGTDGNTIYF	TGTGCCAGCAGCTTAGCCGGGACGGACGGAAACACCATATATTTT
once	TRBJ2-5	TRBV9	NA	CASSRSRGVWQETQYF	TGTGCCAGCAGCCGTAGCAGAGGGGTCTGGCAAGAGACCCAGTACTTC
NA	TRBJ1-1	TRBV28	TRBD1	CASSSIQGAGTEAFF	TGTGCCAGCAGTTCCATACAGGGGGCGGGGACTGAAGCTTTCTTT
NA	TRBJ2-4	TRBV27	NA	CASSFQPTFGGLGNIQYF	TGTGCCAGCAGCTTTCAACCCACTTTTGGGGGATTAGGGAACATTCAGTACTTC
NA	TRBJ2-7	TRBV6-1	NA	CASSLLGANEQYF	TGTGCCAGCAGCCTGTTGGGGGCAAACGAGCAGTACTTC
NA	TRBJ2-7	TRBV7-2	NA	CASSIGHALRYEQYF	TGTGCCAGCAGCATCGGACATGCCCTTCGCTACGAGCAGTACTTC
NA	TRBJ2-6	TRBV9	NA	CASSVRPGANVLTF	TGTGCCAGCAGCGTACGTCCTGGGGCCAACGTCCTGACTTTC
few	TRBJ1-2	TRBV9	NA	CASSVAYGHGYTF	TGTGCCAGCAGCGTAGCTTATGGACATGGCTACACCTTC
NA	TRBJ1-5	TRBV7-9	TRBD1	CASSPGQGLSNQPQHF	TGTGCCAGCAGCCCCGGACAGGGACTAAGCAATCAGCCCCAGCATTTT
NA	TRBJ1-2	TRBV14	TRBD1	CASSPGTGGGYTF	TGTGCCAGCAGCCCCGGGACAGGGGGTGGCTACACCTTC
NA	TRBJ1-6	TRBV5-4	NA	CASSGTGSSYNSPLHF	TGTGCCAGCAGCGGAACAGGGAGCTCCTATAATTCACCCCTCCACTTT
NA	TRBJ2-5	TRBV5-6	NA	CASSSHGPGMGETQYF	TGTGCCAGCAGCTCCCACGGACCCGGTATGGGAGAGACCCAGTACTTC
NA	TRBJ2-3	TRBV5-5	NA	CASSLAPGITDTQYF	TGTGCCAGCAGCTTGGCCCCGGGGATCACAGATACGCAGTATTTT
NA	TRBJ1-6	TRBV18	NA	CASSPGGADTLHF	TGTGCCAGCTCACCCGGGGGGGCGGACACTCTCCACTTT
NA	TRBJ1-3	TRBV7-6	NA	CASSLAQEISGNTIYF	TGTGCCAGCAGCTTAGCGCAGGAGATCTCTGGAAACACCATATATTTT
NA	TRBJ1-4	TRBV2	NA	CASSPNRDEKLFF	TGTGCCAGCAGCCCCAACAGGGATGAAAAACTGTTTTTT
NA	TRBJ1-5	TRBV10-3	TRBD1	CAISDRQGNNQPQHF	TGTGCCATCAGTGACCGACAGGGGAACAATCAGCCCCAGCATTTT
NA	TRBJ1-2	TRBV2	TRBD1	CASSADRGYGYTF	TGTGCCAGCAGTGCGGACAGGGGCTATGGCTACACCTTC
NA	TRBJ2-5	TRBV9	TRBD1	CASSTGGQGASQETQYF	TGTGCCAGCAGCACGGGGGGACAGGGGGCTTCCCAAGAGACCCAGTACTTC
NA	TRBJ2-1	TRBV4-1	TRBD2	CASSQTSGGWNEQFF	TGCGCCAGCAGCCAGACTAGCGGGGGGTGGAATGAGCAGTTCTTC
NA	TRBJ2-7	TRBV10-3	TRBD1	CAISAQAGQGAGEQYF	TGTGCCATCAGTGCTCAAGCGGGACAGGGGGCCGGAGAGCAGTACTTC